This TCR beta chain was sequenced for a study of patients and donors after allogeneic stem cell transplantation. TCRdb re-derived calls from the RT-PCR reads in MiXCR, one entry per CDR3 protein. Of about 960,000 distinct CDR3 sequences detected, approximately 19% appear once; the ten largest clones hold about 6%. Per the germline V gene, CDR1 is LGHNA and CDR2 is YNFKEQ. V lost 0 bases and J lost 8; bases outside the gene matches: 12. The CDR3 is 17 residues long. The chain recombines TRBV4-2 with TRBJ2-7, with 11 bases identical to TRBD2. The TCR was taken from a human donor who was either an allogeneic HSCT recipient or a stem cell or donor lymphocyte infusion donor (not recorded which). It is not recorded whose cells these are; they may come from a transplant donor. The sequencing input was blood, either unsorted or a sorted T cell fraction (not recorded which). The chain's CDR3 is CASSQDPASGGPRQQYF. The CDR3 coding sequence is TGTGCCAGCAGCCAAGATCCCGCTAGCGGGGGGCCTAGGCAGCAGTACTTC.